A selection of T cell receptor beta chains follows, all from one sample in a study of T cells in Graves' hyperthyroidism and ophthalmopathy. In TCRdb, the multiplex PCR reads were re-called with MiXCR into one record per CDR3 protein. The table has over 300,000 distinct CDR3 sequences, approximately 15% seen once; the top ten hold 30% to 40%. Sequenced material: blood. Receptors originate from a woman aged 40 to 49 with Graves' ophthalmopathy. CDR3s include the opening cysteine and the closing phenylalanine or tryptophan. D genes are given only for firm matches. Size is stated for part of the rows, as once, few or many counts, or as a class when the clone is expanded.

CDR3 DNA | CDR3 protein | CDR3 length | V gene | clone size | J gene | D gene
TGTGCCAGCAGCTCAGGACAGGGGGCCTTTGAGACCCAGTACTTC | CASSSGQGAFETQYF | 15 | TRBV5-4 | NA | TRBJ2-5 | TRBD1
TGTGCCAGCAGCTTAGATCGAGCCCCGGGGAGCGAGCAGTACTTC | CASSLDRAPGSEQYF | 15 | TRBV11-2 | many | TRBJ2-7 | NA
TGTGCCAGCAGCTTAGGTAGGGACAGGTCTTTGGATACGCAGTATTTT | CASSLGRDRSLDTQYF | 16 | TRBV11-3 | few | TRBJ2-3 | TRBD1
TGTGCCAGCAGTGACACAAGCGGGAGGGCCTGGGAGACCCAGTACTTC | CASSDTSGRAWETQYF | 16 | TRBV25-1 | few | TRBJ2-5 | TRBD2
TGTGCCAGCAGTCTCGGACAGGGGAACACTGAAGCTTTCTTT | CASSLGQGNTEAFF | 14 | TRBV12-3/TRBV12-4 | many | TRBJ1-1 | TRBD1
TGTGCCAGCTATACCTTTGGAGGACAGGGGAACTATGGCTACACCTTC | CASYTFGGQGNYGYTF | 16 | TRBV6-1 | many | TRBJ1-2 | TRBD1
TGTGCCAGCTCTCCCACAGGGGACTACGAGCAGTACTTC | CASSPTGDYEQYF | 13 | TRBV18 | many | TRBJ2-7 | TRBD1
TGTGCCAGCAAAAAGGCTCCGGGGGTCCCCACTGAAGCTTTCTTT | CASKKAPGVPTEAFF | 15 | TRBV12-3/TRBV12-4 | many | TRBJ1-1 | NA
TGTGCCAGCAGCTTAGACGGGTCGACAGGGGCCTATGGCTACACCTTC | CASSLDGSTGAYGYTF | 16 | TRBV11-2 | many | TRBJ1-2 | TRBD1
TGTGCCAGCAGTTACCGGGGGGCCAGTCTGGGTGAGCAGTTCTTC | CASSYRGASLGEQFF | 15 | TRBV6-2/TRBV6-3 | many | TRBJ2-1 | NA
TGTGCCAGCCATCGGGATAGCAATCAGCCCCAGCATTTT | CASHRDSNQPQHF | 13 | TRBV6-1 | many | TRBJ1-5 | NA
TGTGCCAGCACTCTAATCGGAGGGTTTGGAAACACCATATATTTT | CASTLIGGFGNTIYF | 15 | TRBV12-3/TRBV12-4 | many | TRBJ1-3 | NA
TGCAGCGTTGAAGGAGCAGGGCTCGCAGATACGCAGTATTTT | CSVEGAGLADTQYF | 14 | TRBV29-1 | many | TRBJ2-3 | NA
TGCGCCAGCAGCTTGATCCGGGACAGGGGCTCACCCCTCCACTTT | CASSLIRDRGSPLHF | 15 | TRBV5-1 | few | TRBJ1-6 | TRBD1
TGCAGTGCTAGAGATCCGGCAGGGTCGGTATCAGAGACCCAGTACTTC | CSARDPAGSVSETQYF | 16 | TRBV20-1 | many | TRBJ2-5 | NA
TGTGCCAGCAGCCCACGGCGGGGAGAGACAAATGGCTACACCTTC | CASSPRRGETNGYTF | 15 | TRBV11-3 | many | TRBJ1-2 | NA
TGTGCCAGCAGTTTCACAGGGATGAACACTGAAGCTTTCTTT | CASSFTGMNTEAFF | 14 | TRBV28 | many | TRBJ1-1 | NA
TGTGCCAGTACAGGTTTTGAGGAAAAACTGTTTTTT | CASTGFEEKLFF | 12 | TRBV6-1 | NA | TRBJ1-4 | NA
TGTGCCAGCAGGGGACCCCGGGATGGTGCAACTAATGAAAAACTGTTTTTT | CASRGPRDGATNEKLFF | 17 | TRBV28 | many | TRBJ1-4 | NA
TGTGCCAGCAGTTTATGGCAGCACGCAGATACGCAGTATTTT | CASSLWQHADTQYF | 14 | TRBV28 | many | TRBJ2-3 | NA
TGTGCCAGCAGAACCCGACAGGGTAGCAATCAGCCCCAGCATTTT | CASRTRQGSNQPQHF | 15 | TRBV6-1 | many | TRBJ1-5 | TRBD1
TGTGCCTGGAGTTACGGGGCTCTTCAGCCCCAGCATTTT | CAWSYGALQPQHF | 13 | TRBV30 | few | TRBJ1-5 | NA
TGTGCCAGCAGTTTATCGGGCGGGGCCACTGAAGCTTTCTTT | CASSLSGGATEAFF | 14 | TRBV12-3/TRBV12-4 | many | TRBJ1-1 | NA
TGTGCCAGCAGTTTTGGAGGGGTCACTGAAGCTTTCTTT | CASSFGGVTEAFF | 13 | TRBV12-3/TRBV12-4 | many | TRBJ1-1 | NA
TGTGCCAGCTCCGTTCGGGAGTCCCTCATGAACACTGAAGCTTTCTTT | CASSVRESLMNTEAFF | 16 | TRBV18 | NA | TRBJ1-1 | NA
TGTGCCAGCAGAGAGGGGGCGTATATCACAGATACGCAGTATTTT | CASREGAYITDTQYF | 15 | TRBV6-1 | many | TRBJ2-3 | TRBD1
TGTGCCAGCAGTTGGAGGGGGCACTCCTACGAGCAGTACTTC | CASSWRGHSYEQYF | 14 | TRBV27 | many | TRBJ2-7 | NA
TGTGCCAGCAGCTTAGCTAGTGCAGGGATGGGCTATGGCTACACCTTC | CASSLASAGMGYGYTF | 16 | TRBV7-2 | many | TRBJ1-2 | NA
TGTGCCAGCAGTCCCTTCCAGGGGTATGGCTACACCTTC | CASSPFQGYGYTF | 13 | TRBV27 | NA | TRBJ1-2 | NA
TGTGCCAGCAGTCACCGGGCAACTAGTCAGCCCCAGCATTTT | CASSHRATSQPQHF | 14 | TRBV12-3/TRBV12-4 | many | TRBJ1-5 | NA
TGTGCCAGCAGCTTAGGAGGCGGGTGGGCGGACGCTGAAGCTTTCTTT | CASSLGGGWADAEAFF | 16 | TRBV11-2 | many | TRBJ1-1 | NA
TGTGCCAGCAGTGACGAGAGGGGACACCGCTCCTACGAGCAGTACTTC | CASSDERGHRSYEQYF | 16 | TRBV2 | many | TRBJ2-7 | NA
TGTGCCAGCAGAGGGGGTTGGCAGTACTACGAGCAGTACTTC | CASRGGWQYYEQYF | 14 | TRBV2 | many | TRBJ2-7 | NA
TGTGCCAGCAGCGCTGAAAAGACTAGCGGGGACCCCACAGATACGCAGTATTTT | CASSAEKTSGDPTDTQYF | 18 | TRBV2 | many | TRBJ2-3 | TRBD2
TGTGCCAGCAGCACATGGACAGGACTCCAAGAGACCCAGTACTTC | CASSTWTGLQETQYF | 15 | TRBV7-9 | many | TRBJ2-5 | TRBD1
TGTGCCAGCAGCACAACGGACTATCCTCGTTCCGCGCAGTATTTT | CASSTTDYPRSAQYF | 15 | TRBV11-2 | few | TRBJ2-3 | NA
TGCAGTGCTAGCGCTAGCGGGGGCCCCGACTACGAGCAGTACTTC | CSASASGGPDYEQYF | 15 | TRBV20-1 | once | TRBJ2-7 | TRBD2
TGTGCCAGCTCACCCGCTGACAGGGTGTACAATGAGCAGTTCTTC | CASSPADRVYNEQFF | 15 | TRBV18 | NA | TRBJ2-1 | TRBD1
TGTGCCAGCAGCTTCACGGGGGACACCATTCAGTACTTC | CASSFTGDTIQYF | 13 | TRBV5-4 | few | TRBJ2-4 | NA
TGTGCCAGCAGCCACCGGGACTACGCTCATGAGCAGTTCTTC | CASSHRDYAHEQFF | 14 | TRBV4-2 | NA | TRBJ2-1 | TRBD2
TGCAGCGTGGGGGACACCTTCAATCAGCCCCAGCATTTT | CSVGDTFNQPQHF | 13 | TRBV29-1 | NA | TRBJ1-5 | NA
TGCAGCGTTGGCCTGGTTTCGGGAGTTGTCAATGAGCAGTTCTTC | CSVGLVSGVVNEQFF | 15 | TRBV29-1 | many | TRBJ2-1 | NA
TGCGCCAGCAGCGAGGGGACAGGGGGTGCAAATGAGCAGTTCTTC | CASSEGTGGANEQFF | 15 | TRBV5-1 | NA | TRBJ2-1 | TRBD1
TGTGCCAGCAGTGATGGGGGCCAGGGAGACACCGGGGAGCTGTTTTTT | CASSDGGQGDTGELFF | 16 | TRBV2 | few | TRBJ2-2 | NA
TGTGCCAGCACTGGGCAGGAAAACTACGAGCAGTACTTC | CASTGQENYEQYF | 13 | TRBV11-2 | many | TRBJ2-7 | NA